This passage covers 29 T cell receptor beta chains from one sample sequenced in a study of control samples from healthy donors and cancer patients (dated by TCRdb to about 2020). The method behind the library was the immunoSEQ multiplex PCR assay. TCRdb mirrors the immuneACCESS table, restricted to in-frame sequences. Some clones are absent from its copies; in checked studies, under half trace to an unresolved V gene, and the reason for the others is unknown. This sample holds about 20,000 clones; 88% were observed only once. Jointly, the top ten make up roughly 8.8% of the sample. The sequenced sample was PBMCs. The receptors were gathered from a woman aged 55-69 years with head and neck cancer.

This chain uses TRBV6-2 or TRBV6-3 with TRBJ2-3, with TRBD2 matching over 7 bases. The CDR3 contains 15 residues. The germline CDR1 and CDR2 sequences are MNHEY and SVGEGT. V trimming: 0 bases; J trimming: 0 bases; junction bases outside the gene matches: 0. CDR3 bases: TGTGCCAGCAGTTACTCACTAGCGAGCACAGATACGCAGTATTTT. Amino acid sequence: CASSYSLASTDTQYF.

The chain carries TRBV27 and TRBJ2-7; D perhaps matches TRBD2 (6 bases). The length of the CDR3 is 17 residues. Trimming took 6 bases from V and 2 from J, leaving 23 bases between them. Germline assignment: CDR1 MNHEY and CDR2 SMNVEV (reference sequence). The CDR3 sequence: CASSRLEGATRPYEQYF. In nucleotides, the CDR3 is TGTGCCAGCAGCCGACTGGAGGGCGCTACGCGTCCCTACGAGCAGTACTTC.

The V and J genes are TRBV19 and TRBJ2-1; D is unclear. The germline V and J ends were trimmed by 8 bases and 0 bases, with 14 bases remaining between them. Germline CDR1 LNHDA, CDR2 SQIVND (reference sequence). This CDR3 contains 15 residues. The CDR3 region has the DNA TGTGCCAGTCAGGCGCTCCCGAGCTCCTACAATGAGCAGTTCTTC. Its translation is CASQALPSSYNEQFF.

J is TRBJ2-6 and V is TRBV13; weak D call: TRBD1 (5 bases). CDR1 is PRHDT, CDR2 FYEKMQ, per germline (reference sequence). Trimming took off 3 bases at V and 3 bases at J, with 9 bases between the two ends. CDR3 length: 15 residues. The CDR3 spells CASSFRVGGANVLTF. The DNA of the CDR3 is TGTGCCAGCAGCTTCAGGGTTGGTGGGGCCAACGTCCTGACTTTC.

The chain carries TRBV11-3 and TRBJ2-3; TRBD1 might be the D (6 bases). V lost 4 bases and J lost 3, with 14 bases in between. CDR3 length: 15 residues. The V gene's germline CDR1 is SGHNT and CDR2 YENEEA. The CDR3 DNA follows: TGTGCCAGCAGCTCCGCCGCAGGGGTGACAGATACGCAGTATTTT. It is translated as CASSSAAGVTDTQYF.

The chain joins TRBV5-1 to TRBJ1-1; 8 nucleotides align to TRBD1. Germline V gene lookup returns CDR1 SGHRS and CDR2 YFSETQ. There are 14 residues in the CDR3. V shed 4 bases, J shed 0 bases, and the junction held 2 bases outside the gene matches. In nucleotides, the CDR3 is TGCGCCAGCAGCGGGACAGGAGTGAACACTGAAGCTTTCTTT. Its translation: CASSGTGVNTEAFF. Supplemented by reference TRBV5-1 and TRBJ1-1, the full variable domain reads KAGVTQTPRYLIKTRGQQVTLSCSPISGHRSVSWYQQTPGQGLQFLFEYFSETQRNKGNFPGRFSGRQFSNSRSEMNVSTLELGDSALYLCASSGTGVNTEAFFGQGTRLTVV.

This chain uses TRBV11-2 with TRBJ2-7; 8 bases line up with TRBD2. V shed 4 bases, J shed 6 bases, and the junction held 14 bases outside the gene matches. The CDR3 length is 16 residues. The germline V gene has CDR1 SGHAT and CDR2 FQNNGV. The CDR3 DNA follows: TGTGCCAGCAGCTCTTTAGCGGGACCCCGTTCACTCGAGCAGTACTTC. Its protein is CASSSLAGPRSLEQYF.

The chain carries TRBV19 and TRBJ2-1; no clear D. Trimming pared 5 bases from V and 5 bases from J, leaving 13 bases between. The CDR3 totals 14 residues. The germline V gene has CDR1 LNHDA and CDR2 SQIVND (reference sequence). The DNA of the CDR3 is TGTGCCAGTAGTGAACCGGACGGTCACAATGAGCAGTTCTTC. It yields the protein CASSEPDGHNEQFF.

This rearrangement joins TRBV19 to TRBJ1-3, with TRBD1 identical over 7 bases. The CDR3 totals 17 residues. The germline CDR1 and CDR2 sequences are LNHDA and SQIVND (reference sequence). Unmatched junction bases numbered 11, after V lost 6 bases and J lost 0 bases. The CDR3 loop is CASSILPGQNSGNTIYF. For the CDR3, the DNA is TGTGCCAGTAGCATCCTTCCGGGACAGAACTCTGGAAACACCATATATTTT.

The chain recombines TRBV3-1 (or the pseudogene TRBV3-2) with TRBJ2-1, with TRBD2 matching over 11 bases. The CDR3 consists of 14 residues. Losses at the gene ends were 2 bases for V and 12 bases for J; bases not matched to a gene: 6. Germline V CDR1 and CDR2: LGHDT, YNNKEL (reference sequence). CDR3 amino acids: CASSQSRLAGSQFF. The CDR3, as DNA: TGTGCCAGCAGCCAATCAAGACTAGCGGGATCGCAGTTCTTC.

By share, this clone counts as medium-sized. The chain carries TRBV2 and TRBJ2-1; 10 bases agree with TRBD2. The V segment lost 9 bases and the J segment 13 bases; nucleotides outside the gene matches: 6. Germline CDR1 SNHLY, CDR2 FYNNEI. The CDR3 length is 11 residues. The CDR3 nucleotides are TGTGCCAGTATCGAACTAGCGGGACAGTTCTTC. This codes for CASIELAGQFF.

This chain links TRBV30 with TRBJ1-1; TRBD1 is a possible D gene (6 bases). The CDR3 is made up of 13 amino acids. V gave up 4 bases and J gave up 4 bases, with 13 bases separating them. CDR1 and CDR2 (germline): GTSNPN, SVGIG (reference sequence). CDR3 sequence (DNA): TGTGCCTGGACTAGGGCGACAGGCACTGAAGCTTTCTTT. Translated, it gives CAWTRATGTEAFF.

This chain's CDR3 is CASSLEAPSSGELFF. As DNA, the CDR3 is TGTGCCAGCAGTTTAGAAGCCCCTAGCAGCGGGGAGCTGTTTTTT. The J gene is TRBJ2-2, the V gene TRBV28; TRBD2 might be the D (5 bases). This CDR3 has 15 amino acids. With 2 bases removed from V and 7 bases from J, the gap between germline ends came to 14 bases. CDR1 and CDR2 from the germline V gene are MDHEN and SYDVKM.

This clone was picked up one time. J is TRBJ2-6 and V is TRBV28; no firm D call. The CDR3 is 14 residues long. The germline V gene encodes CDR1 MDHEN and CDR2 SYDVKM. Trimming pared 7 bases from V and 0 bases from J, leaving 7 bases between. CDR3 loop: CASTPHSGANVLTF. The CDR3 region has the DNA TGTGCCAGCACCCCGCACTCTGGGGCCAACGTCCTGACTTTC. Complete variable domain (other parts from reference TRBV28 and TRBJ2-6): DVKVTQSSRYLVKRTGEKVFLECVQDMDHENMFWYRQDPGLGLRLIYFSYDVKMKEKGDIPEGYSVSREKKERFSLILESASTNQTSMYLCASTPHSGANVLTFGAGSRLTVL.

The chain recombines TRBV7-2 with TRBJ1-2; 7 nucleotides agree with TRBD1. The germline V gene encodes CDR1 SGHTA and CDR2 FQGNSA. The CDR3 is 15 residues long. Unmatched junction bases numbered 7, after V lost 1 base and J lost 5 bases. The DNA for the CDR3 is TGTGCCAGCAGCTTAGGTGACAGGGCAGGATATGGCTACACCTTC. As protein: CASSLGDRAGYGYTF.

CDR3 amino acids: CASSFGGVVAFF. In DNA form, the CDR3 reads TGTGCCAGCAGTTTCGGGGGCGTCGTGGCTTTCTTT. This chain uses TRBV28 with TRBJ1-1; weak D call: TRBD1 (6 bases). With 3 bases removed from V and 11 bases from J, the gap between germline ends came to 13 bases. Germline V CDR1 and CDR2: MDHEN, SYDVKM. This CDR3 spans 12 amino acids.

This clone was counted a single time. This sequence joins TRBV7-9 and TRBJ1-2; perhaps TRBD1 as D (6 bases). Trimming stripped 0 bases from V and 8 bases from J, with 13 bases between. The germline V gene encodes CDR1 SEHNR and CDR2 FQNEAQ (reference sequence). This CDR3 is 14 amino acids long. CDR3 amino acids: CASSLARDTTGYTF. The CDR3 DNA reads TGTGCCAGCAGCTTAGCACGGGACACTACAGGCTACACCTTC. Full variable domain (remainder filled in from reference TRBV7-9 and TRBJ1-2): DTGVSQNPRHKITKRGQNVTFRCDPISEHNRLYWYRQTLGQGPEFLTYFQNEAQLEKSRLLSDRFSAERPKGSFSTLEIQRTEQGDSAMYLCASSLARDTTGYTFGSGTRLTVV.

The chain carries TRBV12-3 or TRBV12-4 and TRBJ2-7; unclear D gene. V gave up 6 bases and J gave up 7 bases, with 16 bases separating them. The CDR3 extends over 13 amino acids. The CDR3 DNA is TGTGCCAGCAGCTTCCCCCCGGGCCGAGAGCAGTACTTC. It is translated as CASSFPPGREQYF.

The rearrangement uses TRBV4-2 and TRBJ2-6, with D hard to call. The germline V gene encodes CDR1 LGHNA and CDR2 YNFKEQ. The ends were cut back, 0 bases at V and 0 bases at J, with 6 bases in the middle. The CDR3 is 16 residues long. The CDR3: CASSQDFTSGANVLTF. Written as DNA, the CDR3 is TGTGCCAGCAGCCAAGATTTCACCTCTGGGGCCAACGTCCTGACTTTC.

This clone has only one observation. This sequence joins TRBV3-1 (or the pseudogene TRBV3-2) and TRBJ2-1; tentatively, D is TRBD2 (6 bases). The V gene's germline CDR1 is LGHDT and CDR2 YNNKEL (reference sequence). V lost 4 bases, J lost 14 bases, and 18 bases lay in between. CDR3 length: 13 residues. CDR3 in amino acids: CASSRSTSGLEFF. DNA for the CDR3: TGTGCCAGCAGCCGATCCACATCGGGACTCGAGTTCTTC.

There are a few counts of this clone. The CDR3 reads CASSRRAYTGELFF. The CDR3 bases are TGTGCCAGCAGCCGCCGGGCCTACACCGGGGAGCTGTTTTTT. V is TRBV11-2 and J is TRBJ2-2; D call uncertain. CDR1 and CDR2 (germline): SGHAT, FQNNGV. The CDR3 has 14 amino acids. Between the trimmed V and J ends, which lost 5 bases and 3 bases, there was a span of 10 bases.

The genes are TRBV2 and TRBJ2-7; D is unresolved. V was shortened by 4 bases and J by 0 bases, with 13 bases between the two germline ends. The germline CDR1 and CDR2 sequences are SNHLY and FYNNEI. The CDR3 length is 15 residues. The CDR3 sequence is CASSGWAASSYEQYF. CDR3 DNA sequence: TGTGCCAGCAGTGGATGGGCAGCAAGCTCCTACGAGCAGTACTTC.

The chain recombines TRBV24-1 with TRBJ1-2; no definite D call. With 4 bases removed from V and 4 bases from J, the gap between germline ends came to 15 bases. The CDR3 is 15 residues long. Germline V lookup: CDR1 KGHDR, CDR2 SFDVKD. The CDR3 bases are TGTGCCACCAGTGACCCTCTCGACCCGATCTATGGCTACACCTTC. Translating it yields CATSDPLDPIYGYTF.

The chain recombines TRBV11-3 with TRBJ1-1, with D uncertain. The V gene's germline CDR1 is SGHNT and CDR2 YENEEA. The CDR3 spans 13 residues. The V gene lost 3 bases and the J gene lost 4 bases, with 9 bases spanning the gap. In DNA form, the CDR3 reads TGTGCCAGCAGCTTCGCAGCTTTCACTGAAGCTTTCTTT. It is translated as CASSFAAFTEAFF. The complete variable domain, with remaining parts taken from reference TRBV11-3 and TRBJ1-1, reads EAGVVQSPRYKIIEKKQPVAFWCNPISGHNTLYWYLQNLGQGPELLIRYENEEAVDDSQLPKDRFSAERLKGVDSTLKIQPAELGDSAVYLCASSFAAFTEAFFGQGTRLTVV.

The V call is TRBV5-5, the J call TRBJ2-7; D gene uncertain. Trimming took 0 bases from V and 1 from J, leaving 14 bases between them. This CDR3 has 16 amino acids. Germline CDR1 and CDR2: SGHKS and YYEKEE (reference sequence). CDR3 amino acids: CASSLGLLQLSYEQYF. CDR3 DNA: TGTGCCAGCAGCTTGGGGTTGTTACAGCTGTCCTACGAGCAGTACTTC.

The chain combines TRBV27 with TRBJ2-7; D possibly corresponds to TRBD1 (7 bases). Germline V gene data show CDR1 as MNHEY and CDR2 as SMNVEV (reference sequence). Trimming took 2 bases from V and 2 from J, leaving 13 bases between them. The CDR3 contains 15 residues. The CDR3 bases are TGTGCCAGCAGTTTAGGGGGGACAGCGGCCTACGAGCAGTACTTC. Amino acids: CASSLGGTAAYEQYF.

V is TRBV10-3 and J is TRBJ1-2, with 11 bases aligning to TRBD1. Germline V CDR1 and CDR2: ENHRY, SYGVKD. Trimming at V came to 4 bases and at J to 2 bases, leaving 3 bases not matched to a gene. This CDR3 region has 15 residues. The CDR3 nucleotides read TGTGCCATCAGTGGGGGGACAGGGGGAAACTATGGCTACACCTTC. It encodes CAISGGTGGNYGYTF.

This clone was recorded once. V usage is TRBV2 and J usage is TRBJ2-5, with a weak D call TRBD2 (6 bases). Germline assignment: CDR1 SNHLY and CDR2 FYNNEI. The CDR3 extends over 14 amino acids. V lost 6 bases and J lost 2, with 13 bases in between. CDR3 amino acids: CASRKGGSQETQYF. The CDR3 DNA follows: TGTGCCAGCAGGAAGGGAGGCAGTCAAGAGACCCAGTACTTC.

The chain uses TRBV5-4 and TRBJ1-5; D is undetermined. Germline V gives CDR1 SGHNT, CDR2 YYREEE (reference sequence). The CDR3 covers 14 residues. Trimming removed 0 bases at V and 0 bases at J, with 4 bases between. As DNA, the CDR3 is TGTGCCAGCAGCTTGGAGGGTAGCAATCAGCCCCAGCATTTT. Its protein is CASSLEGSNQPQHF.